Below, 10 T cell receptor beta chains from the same sample are listed, as sequenced in a study of T cells expressing NK-cell markers. For each CDR3 protein, TCRdb gives one entry from its re-call of the 5' RACE reads, without DNA. The sample totals approximately 380,000 distinct CDR3 sequences. Sequenced input: blood T cells: a sorted CD56 or NKG2C T cell subset, CD4+ or CD8+ T cells, or bulk PBMC T cells (not recorded which). The receptors originated from a man aged 18 to 69 in good health.

The chain links TRBV25-1 to TRBJ2-1. CDR3 size: 14 residues. The germline CDR1 and CDR2 sequences are MGHDK and SYGVNS. The CDR3 here is CASSDLVVGNEQFF.

The chain carries TRBV7-2 and TRBJ1-6. Germline values: CDR1 SGHTA, CDR2 FQGNSA. There are 13 residues in the CDR3. This chain's CDR3 is CASSLTWDSPLHF.

The chain combines TRBV12-3 or TRBV12-4 with TRBJ1-2. The CDR3 consists of 12 residues. The CDR3 region is CASSSPPYGYTF.

The V call is TRBV6-4, the J call TRBJ2-1; TCRdb reports TRBD2, a call that lacks DNA to check it against. The CDR3 spans 19 residues. Looked up from germline, CDR1 is MRHNA and CDR2 is SNTAGT. CDR3 amino acids: CASRPRTSGVSGSYNEQFF.

The chain links TRBV27 to TRBJ2-7; TCRdb calls TRBD2, which cannot be checked without DNA. The V gene's germline CDR1 is MNHEY and CDR2 SMNVEV (reference sequence). This CDR3 is built from 17 residues. CDR3 sequence: CASSPDLSGASSYEQYF.

This CDR3 reads CASSYRVPGELFF. The V call is TRBV28, the J call TRBJ2-2; TCRdb designates TRBD1, a call that cannot be tested without DNA. Germline assignment: CDR1 MDHEN and CDR2 SYDVKM. The CDR3 sequence is 13 residues long.

This rearrangement joins TRBV7-9 to TRBJ2-4; TCRdb's assignment of TRBD1 cannot be checked, as there is no DNA. CDR1 and CDR2 from the germline V gene are SEHNR and FQNEAQ (reference sequence). This CDR3 comprises 16 residues. The CDR3 sequence: CASSLDWSGGQNIQYF.

The genes are TRBV7-3 and TRBJ2-1; TCRdb reports TRBD1, a call that lacks DNA to check it against. This CDR3 has 15 amino acids. The germline V gene has CDR1 SGHTA and CDR2 FQGTGA. CDR3 residues: CASSSPGQGSNEQFF.

The rearrangement joins TRBV20-1 to TRBJ2-3. The CDR3 spans 16 residues. From germline, CDR1 is DFQATT and CDR2 SNEGSKA (reference sequence). The CDR3 protein is CSAREVRSYSTDTQYF.

The CDR3 region is CASSLALGTGDQQYF. The chain combines TRBV7-9 with TRBJ2-7; TCRdb lists TRBD1, though no DNA is available to test this call. Germline V gene lookup returns CDR1 SEHNR and CDR2 FQNEAQ (reference sequence). The CDR3 runs 15 residues.